This T cell receptor beta chain was obtained from a study of metastatic and nonmetastatic thyroid tumors. The overall study: Blood and tumor or nodule tissue repertoires from malignant and benign thyroid patients were compared.

This clone was seen at least ten times. Its antigen is undetermined. In the study's own analysis: What underpinned the distant-metastasis classifier for papillary thyroid cancer was the set of CDR3 differences across clinicopathological groups. TCRdb reprocessed the PCR reads using MiXCR. TCRdb, not the original authors, processed these V and J calls. The table has 89,000 or so clones, approximately 9% seen once. Each patient went into thyroid surgery without having received any treatment. The germline gives CDR1 LNHDA, CDR2 SQIVND (reference sequence). This CDR3 contains 15 residues. J was trimmed by 0 bases and V by 2 bases; bases with no gene match: 3. Study outcomes and limitations: The study reportedly found significantly higher TCR beta diversity in malignant thyroid tumors than benign nodules, in blood and tumor.

The chain joins TRBV19 to TRBJ1-2; 7 bases fit TRBD1. The sequencing sample was made of blood. The clonotype was recovered from a female donor with papillary thyroid cancer or a benign thyroid nodule (not recorded which). Some clones in this sample may be carry-over from other donors' samples. The CDR3 bases are TGTGCCAGTAGTATATGGGACAGACCTAACTATGGCTACACCTTC. Translation gives CASSIWDRPNYGYTF.